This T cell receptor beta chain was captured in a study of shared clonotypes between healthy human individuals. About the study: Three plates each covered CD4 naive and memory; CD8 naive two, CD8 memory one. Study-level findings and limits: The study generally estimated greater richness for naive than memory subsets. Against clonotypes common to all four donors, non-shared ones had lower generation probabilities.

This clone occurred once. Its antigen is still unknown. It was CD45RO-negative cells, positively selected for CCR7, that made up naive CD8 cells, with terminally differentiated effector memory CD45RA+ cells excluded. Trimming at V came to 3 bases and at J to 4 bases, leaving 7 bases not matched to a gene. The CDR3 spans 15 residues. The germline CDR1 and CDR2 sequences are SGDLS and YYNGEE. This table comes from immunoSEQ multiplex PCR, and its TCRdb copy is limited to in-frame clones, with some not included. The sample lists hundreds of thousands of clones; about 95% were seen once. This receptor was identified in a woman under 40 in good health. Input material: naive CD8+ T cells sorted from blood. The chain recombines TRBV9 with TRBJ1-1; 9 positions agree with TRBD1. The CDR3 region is CASSAVSTGGTEAFF. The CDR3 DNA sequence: TGTGCCAGCAGCGCAGTCTCGACAGGGGGCACTGAAGCTTTCTTT.